This T cell receptor (beta chain) was recorded in a study of blood T cell repertoires in COVID-19. Study at large: Collection of acute and convalescent COVID-19 samples took place in the United States, Italy and Spain. PBMCs, B-cell-depleted T cells, or T cells provided the cDNA or gDNA that made up the material.

In the original processing: Amplification with reference gene primers provided the estimates of nucleated cell counts. TCRdb's copy holds only in-frame clones and misses some; the assay was immunoSEQ multiplex PCR. From that table come the V and J calls and clone size; the DNA was used to work out D and trimming. The sample consists of roughly 150,000 clones, around 80% of them appearing once. Germline lookup yields CDR1 MNHEY and CDR2 SVGAGI. The CDR3 length is 15 residues. J was trimmed by 5 bases and V by 6 bases; bases with no gene match: 9. Sample: peripheral blood. The chain carries TRBV6-5 and TRBJ2-5; 10 positions agree with TRBD1. The receptor was derived from a human donor with acute or convalescent COVID-19. The donor label of this sample is uncertain. CDR3 sequence: CASRPKTGGRETQYF. The CDR3 bases are TGTGCCAGCAGGCCGAAGACAGGGGGCCGGGAGACCCAGTACTTC.